This TCR beta chain was identified during a study of OX40 agonist ivuxolimab in advanced cancers. Study context: Administration of intravenous ivuxolimab to patients occurred every 2 weeks at 0.01 to 10 mg/kg.

Using immunoSEQ multiplex PCR, the repertoire was profiled, and TCRdb retains in-frame clones only, with some absent. The sample lists under 100,000 clones, roughly 92% seen once, with roughly 0.65% in the top ten. The CDR3 covers 12 residues. Germline loops: CDR1 SGHAT, CDR2 FQNNGV. V was trimmed by 6 bases and J by 1 base, leaving 7 bases between them. The study, taken as a whole, reports: What antigens the expanded peripheral T cells recognized was never established. On average, CD8+ T cells showed a greater number of expanded clones than CD4+. At 0.1 to 3.0 mg/kg, CD4+ and CD8+ blood T cells expanded clonally by week 6.

This clone has a single count. The target antigen is unknown. The chain joins TRBV11-2 to TRBJ2-7; possible D gene TRBD2, 6 bases. The sequence derives from an adult with an advanced solid tumor such as melanoma, head and neck, liver or kidney cancer. This specimen consisted of CD4+ or CD8+ T cells sorted from blood, obtained in a trial of the OX40 agonist ivuxolimab. CDR3 coding DNA: TGTGCCAGCAGACGGGGGTCCTACGAGCAGTACTTC. It translates to CASRRGSYEQYF.